This T cell receptor beta chain was obtained from a study of CD8 T cells in ankylosing spondylitis. Findings and caveats of the study: Characteristic of ankylosing spondylitis blood, it appeared, was a TCR beta motif comprising several highly homologous variants.

TCRdb independently ran MiXCR on the 5' RACE reads; one entry per CDR3 protein. This table has some 140,000 distinct CDR3 sequences, 7% to 8% appearing once. This clonotype was observed many times. The antigen remains unidentified. V lost 5 bases, J lost 1 base, and 16 bases lay in between. CDR1 MNHNS and CDR2 SASEGT come from the germline V gene. The CDR3 consists of 16 residues. The sequencing input was blood, either unsorted or a sorted T cell fraction (not recorded which). The clonotype was recovered from a female donor with ankylosing spondylitis or in good health (not recorded which). The chain joins TRBV6-1 to TRBJ2-3; D is undetermined. The DNA of the CDR3 is TGTGCCAGCAGTCAGCTTCCTGGGCCACGCACAGATACGCAGTATTTT. Amino acid sequence: CASSQLPGPRTDTQYF.